The 24 T cell receptor beta chains below come from one sample, sequenced in a study of control samples from healthy donors and cancer patients (dated by TCRdb to 2019 to 2021). The library relied on the immunoSEQ multiplex PCR assay. Drawn from immuneACCESS, this table holds only the in-frame rearrangements with V and J called that TCRdb kept. Clones are partly lost; checked studies trace under half to an unresolved V gene and leave the rest unexplained. A total of 85,000 to 95,000 clones appear in this sample, about 87% of them only once. Approximately 15% of the sample comes from the top ten. Sequencing used blood. The origin of the receptors is a woman in her seventies in good health.

This clone has just a few counts. In the same sample, other DNA sequences code for this CDR3. The genes are TRBV5-6 and TRBJ2-7; TRBD1 aligns across 7 bases. CDR3 length: 14 amino acids. The V gene's germline CDR1 is SGHDT and CDR2 YYEEEE. V dropped 0 bases and J dropped 4; count of bases not matched to a gene: 4. The chain's CDR3 is CASSLGRGSYEQYF. The CDR3 DNA follows: TGTGCCAGCAGCTTGGGCAGGGGGTCATACGAGCAGTACTTC.

This rearrangement joins TRBV19 to TRBJ1-4; 8 positions agree with TRBD1. Germline CDR1 reads LNHDA; CDR2 reads SQIVND (reference sequence). The CDR3 covers 13 residues. The V and J ends lost 5 bases and 7 bases, in that order; junction bases with no gene match: 3. The CDR3 region is CASSGQGVEKLFF. In DNA form, the CDR3 reads TGTGCCAGTAGTGGACAGGGTGTTGAAAAACTGTTTTTT.

V and J are TRBV19 and TRBJ1-2; no clear D. Germline loops: CDR1 LNHDA, CDR2 SQIVND (reference sequence). The CDR3 loop spans 14 amino acids. The V end lost 8 bases, the J end lost 1 base, and 14 bases lay between the germline ends. The CDR3 region is CASGVGSGNYGYTF. CDR3 DNA sequence: TGTGCCAGTGGGGTAGGGAGCGGTAACTATGGCTACACCTTC.

The V gene is TRBV6-6, the J gene TRBJ1-1, with 9 bases aligning to TRBD1. Losses at the gene ends were 4 bases for V and 5 bases for J; bases not matched to a gene: 5. This CDR3 region has 14 residues. Germline loops: CDR1 MNHNY, CDR2 SVGAGI (reference sequence). The CDR3 spells CASSSGTGWTEAFF. CDR3 in DNA: TGTGCCAGCAGTTCCGGGACAGGGTGGACTGAAGCTTTCTTT.

CDR3 in amino acids: CASSLILRGEGYTF. The CDR3 DNA reads as TGCGCCAGCAGCTTGATTCTGCGGGGGGAAGGCTACACCTTC. V and J are TRBV5-1 and TRBJ1-2; D is possibly TRBD1 (5 bases). V was trimmed by 1 base and J by 8 bases, leaving 15 bases between them. Germline CDR1 is SGHRS and CDR2 is YFSETQ. The CDR3 covers 14 residues.

J is TRBJ1-1 and V is TRBV30; no firm D call. V was trimmed by 0 bases and J by 0 bases, leaving 11 bases between them. This CDR3 is built from 15 residues. Germline CDR1 reads GTSNPN; CDR2 reads SVGIG (reference sequence). Written as DNA, the CDR3 is TGTGCCTGGAGTGTATCCGGGATACTGAACACTGAAGCTTTCTTT. Translated: CAWSVSGILNTEAFF.

The chain uses TRBV9 and TRBJ2-1; D uncertain. The CDR3 is made up of 15 amino acids. From germline, CDR1 is SGDLS and CDR2 YYNGEE. V shed 0 bases and J shed 1 base, with 8 bases lying between them. The CDR3 loop reads CASSVGSASYNEQFF. The CDR3 DNA reads TGTGCCAGCAGCGTAGGCAGCGCATCCTACAATGAGCAGTTCTTC.

The rearrangement uses TRBV2 and TRBJ1-5, with TRBD1 matching over 9 bases. Unmatched junction bases numbered 2, after V lost 8 bases and J lost 0 bases. The CDR3 consists of 14 residues. Germline-derived CDR1 and CDR2 are SNHLY and FYNNEI. CDR3 sequence (DNA): TGTGCCAGCCTGGACAGGGGTAGCAATCAGCCCCAGCATTTT. Its translation: CASLDRGSNQPQHF.

V usage is TRBV5-1 and J usage is TRBJ1-4; D uncertain. V was clipped by 0 bases and J by 8 bases, with 8 bases between them. Germline V gene sequence: CDR1 SGHRS, CDR2 YFSETQ. This CDR3 is 13 amino acids long. This CDR3 is CASSLGHGEKLFF. CDR3 sequence (DNA): TGCGCCAGCAGCTTGGGCCACGGGGAAAAACTGTTTTTT. Full variable domain (remainder filled in from reference TRBV5-1 and TRBJ1-4): KAGVTQTPRYLIKTRGQQVTLSCSPISGHRSVSWYQQTPGQGLQFLFEYFSETQRNKGNFPGRFSGRQFSNSRSEMNVSTLELGDSALYLCASSLGHGEKLFFGSGTQLSVL.

V usage is TRBV6-5 and J usage is TRBJ2-5, with TRBD2 matching 7 bases. The CDR3 contains 13 residues. Trimming removed 7 bases from V and 5 bases from J; junction bases left unmatched: 7. The germline V gene has CDR1 MNHEY and CDR2 SVGAGI. The CDR3 DNA sequence: TGTGCCAGCACCGGGGGGTTCGGTGAGACCCAGTACTTC. It codes for CASTGGFGETQYF.

CDR3 in amino acids: CASNPMGSNQPQHF. The CDR3 nucleotides read TGTGCCAGTAATCCAATGGGGTCCAATCAGCCCCAGCATTTT. The V call is TRBV19, the J call TRBJ1-5; unclear D gene. V shed 7 bases and J shed 3 bases, with 13 bases lying between them. The germline gives CDR1 LNHDA, CDR2 SQIVND (reference sequence). This CDR3 is built from 14 residues.

The genes are TRBV15 and TRBJ2-5; 15 bases fit TRBD2. The CDR3 consists of 17 residues. Germline CDR1 reads LNHNV; CDR2 reads YYDKDF (reference sequence). V lost 0 bases, J lost 4 bases, and 3 bases stayed unmatched. The CDR3 DNA reads TGTGCCACCAGCAGAGATGGACTAGCGGGGGGGCGAGAGACCCAGTACTTC. Translating gives CATSRDGLAGGRETQYF. The complete variable domain, with remaining parts taken from reference TRBV15 and TRBJ2-5, reads DAMVIQNPRYQVTQFGKPVTLSCSQTLNHNVMYWYQQKSSQAPKLLFHYYDKDFNNEADTPDNFQSRRPNTSFCFLDIRSPGLGDTAMYLCATSRDGLAGGRETQYFGPGTRLLVL.

As DNA, the CDR3 is TGTGCCACCCAGATGGTCCGAGGCGAGACCCAGTACTTC. Amino acid sequence: CATQMVRGETQYF. The rearrangement uses TRBV6-5 and TRBJ2-5, with D unresolved. V was shortened by 10 bases and J by 5 bases, with 17 bases between the two germline ends. This CDR3 has 13 amino acids. The germline V gene encodes CDR1 MNHEY and CDR2 SVGAGI.

This clone appeared a single time. The genes are TRBV12-3 or TRBV12-4 and TRBJ2-1, with TRBD2 as a possible D gene (5 bases). There are 13 residues in the CDR3. V lost 6 bases and J 7 bases, leaving 13 bases between the germline ends. The CDR3: CASRISRGNEQFF. CDR3 DNA sequence: TGTGCCAGCAGAATCTCCCGAGGGAATGAGCAGTTCTTC.

CDR3 sequence (DNA): TGTGCCAGCAGCTTAGATTGGGATGAAGCTTTCTTT. It encodes CASSLDWDEAFF. The chain employs TRBV11-2 and TRBJ1-1; no clear D. V was cut by 0 bases and J by 7 bases, with 6 bases left in between. Germline CDR1 and CDR2: SGHAT and FQNNGV. The CDR3 extends over 12 amino acids. Supplemented by reference TRBV11-2 and TRBJ1-1, the full variable domain reads EAGVAQSPRYKIIEKRQSVAFWCNPISGHATLYWYQQILGQGPKLLIQFQNNGVVDDSQLPKDRFSAERLKGVDSTLKIQPAKLEDSAVYLCASSLDWDEAFFGQGTRLTVV.

V is TRBV5-1 and J is TRBJ1-1; TRBD1 might be the D (5 bases). Looked up from germline, CDR1 is SGHRS and CDR2 is YFSETQ. The CDR3 loop spans 16 amino acids. V was cut by 5 bases and J by 4 bases, with 21 bases left in between. The CDR3 DNA reads TGCGCCAGCAGAAACTCGGGGGTCCCTAGGAGCACTGAAGCTTTCTTT. Translating it yields CASRNSGVPRSTEAFF.

The V gene is TRBV11-2, the J gene TRBJ2-1; D possibly matches TRBD1 or TRBD2 (5 bases each). The CDR3 spans 15 residues. V was cut by 1 base and J by 10 bases, with 17 bases left in between. Germline loops: CDR1 SGHAT, CDR2 FQNNGV. The CDR3, as DNA: TGTGCCAGCAGCTTAGTATCGTCCCCCAGGGACGAGCAGTTCTTC. Its protein product is CASSLVSSPRDEQFF.

The chain couples TRBV4-3 to TRBJ2-3, with 9 bases that match TRBD2. Germline values: CDR1 LGHNA, CDR2 YSLEER. CDR3 length: 16 residues. With 0 bases clipped from V and 3 bases from J, the junction kept 4 bases outside the gene matches. The CDR3 nucleotides read TGCGCCAGCAGCCAAGATAGCGGGAGTGTTACAGATACGCAGTATTTT. This sequence encodes CASSQDSGSVTDTQYF.

The gene calls are TRBV19 and TRBJ1-2, with D perhaps matching TRBD1 (5 bases). Germline V gene lookup returns CDR1 LNHDA and CDR2 SQIVND (reference sequence). The CDR3 has 15 amino acids. Trimming left V 6 bases short and J 1 base short, with 15 bases between. DNA of the CDR3: TGTGCCAGTAGAGGGACCGGGGGACGTAACTATGGCTACACCTTC. Translating gives CASRGTGGRNYGYTF.

Note on this clone: Compared with germline, one end of the junction differs, possibly owing to a read error. The CDR3 sequence is CRVDGLDRGPRAGGPPYTDTQYF. Here the CDR3 DNA reads TGCAGGGTTGACGGTCTAGACAGGGGGCCTAGAGCGGGAGGGCCCCCGTACACAGATACGCAGTATTTT. The chain couples TRBV29-1 to TRBJ2-3, with D perhaps given as TRBD1 or TRBD2 (10 bases each). Germline assignment: CDR1 SQVTM and CDR2 ANQGSEA. The CDR3 spans 23 residues.

The CDR3 spells CSASSGITNEKLFF. The CDR3 DNA sequence: TGCAGTGCTAGTTCCGGGATAACTAATGAAAAACTGTTTTTT. The chain links TRBV20-1 to TRBJ1-4, with D hard to call. The CDR3 consists of 14 residues. Trimming removed 3 bases from V and 1 base from J, with 9 bases in between. Germline-derived CDR1 and CDR2 are DFQATT and SNEGSKA (reference sequence).

This chain joins TRBV5-8 and TRBJ2-1; TRBD1 agrees at 9 bases. V gave up 2 bases and J gave up 12 bases; unmatched junction bases: 12. In germline, CDR1 is SGHTS, CDR2 YDEGEE. This CDR3 has 15 amino acids. CDR3 protein: CASSFGTGTIETQFF. CDR3 DNA: TGTGCCAGCAGCTTCGGGACAGGGACGATCGAAACGCAGTTCTTC.

The chain couples TRBV6-2 or TRBV6-3 to TRBJ2-5, with 7 positions matching TRBD2. V lost 2 bases and J lost 5; bases outside the gene matches: 11. Germline V gene sequence: CDR1 MNHEY, CDR2 SVGEGT. This CDR3 spans 16 amino acids. CDR3 sequence: CASSYDPREIWETQYF. For the CDR3, the DNA is TGTGCCAGCAGTTACGATCCGCGGGAGATATGGGAGACCCAGTACTTC.

The chain has TRBV9 and TRBJ1-1; D is unclear. There are 15 residues in the CDR3. Per germline, CDR1 SGDLS and CDR2 YYNGEE. Trimming shortened V by 0 bases and J by 1 base, and 10 bases separated the two germline ends. CDR3 coding DNA: TGTGCCAGCAGCGTAGCTCTAGGTGGGAACACTGAAGCTTTCTTT. Translated, it gives CASSVALGGNTEAFF.